The entry that follows covers one T cell receptor (beta chain) sequence. The V and J ends lost 0 bases and 9 bases, in that order; junction bases with no gene match: 4. Germline CDR1 and CDR2: LNHNV and YYDKDF (reference sequence). The CDR3 covers 16 residues. The record originates from a study of blood T cell repertoires in COVID-19. Study summary: Acute and convalescent COVID-19 samples came from the United States, Italy and Spain. T cells, B-cell-depleted T cells, or PBMCs provided the cDNA or gDNA that served as material.

Under the authors' procedure: Reference gene primers were amplified, and this amplification served to estimate nucleated cell counts. Clones were sequenced by immunoSEQ multiplex PCR, and TCRdb holds only the in-frame ones, with some missing. That table is the source of V, J and clone size, and D and trimming were worked out from the DNA. The sample has under 250,000 clones, around four fifths seen once. Sequenced material: peripheral blood. The chain links TRBV15 to TRBJ2-1; 14 bases agree with TRBD2. This clonotype originated in a man aged 35-49 years with acute or convalescent COVID-19. CDR3 bases: TGTGCCACCAGCAGAGAGACGGGACTAGCGGGAGTTGAGCAGTTCTTC. Protein product: CATSRETGLAGVEQFF.